One and the same sample provided the 26 T cell receptor beta chains below, sequenced in a study of read filtering for tumor transcriptome and immune sequencing. The library was built from about 400 ng RNA with molecular barcoded adaptors for alpha/delta and beta/gamma chains. TCRdb re-called the reads through MiXCR, storing one row per CDR3 protein. The table records more than 45,000 distinct CDR3 sequences, about 12% of them present only once. Sequencing was done on a sample of a population of CD138-negative cells sorted from bone marrow. The receptor source for this set is a donor aged 40 or older with multiple myeloma.

This clonotype was counted only a few times. V gene TRBV4-1 combines with J gene TRBJ2-1; D tentatively reads TRBD1 or TRBD2 (5 bases each). This CDR3 has 13 amino acids. Germline CDR1 MGHRA, CDR2 YSYEKL. Trimming shortened V by 4 bases and J by 16 bases, and 20 bases separated the two germline ends. CDR3 in amino acids: CASSRVPRGEGFF. As DNA, the CDR3 is TGCGCCAGCAGCCGAGTGCCGAGGGGTGAGGGCTTCTTC.

This clonotype was recorded many times. The J gene is TRBJ2-2, the V gene TRBV5-1; D not resolved. Germline CDR1 and CDR2: SGHRS and YFSETQ. This CDR3 has 15 amino acids. Trimming stripped 0 bases from V and 0 bases from J, with 6 bases between. The CDR3 region is CASSLDTPNTGELFF. CDR3 DNA: TGCGCCAGCAGCTTGGACACTCCGAACACCGGGGAGCTGTTTTTT.

This clonotype was picked up many times. V gene TRBV18 combines with J gene TRBJ1-2, with D possibly matching TRBD1 (5 bases). CDR1 and CDR2 from the germline V gene are KGHSH and LQKENI. Trimming stripped 1 base from V and 8 bases from J, with 11 bases between. The CDR3 has 13 amino acids. The CDR3: CASSPLGGAGYTF. Written as DNA, the CDR3 is TGTGCCAGCTCACCACTAGGAGGGGCCGGCTACACCTTC.

This clonotype was counted a few times. This chain links TRBV19 with TRBJ1-5; 7 nucleotides agree with TRBD1. CDR3 length: 14 residues. Germline V gene lookup returns CDR1 LNHDA and CDR2 SQIVND (reference sequence). Trimming at V came to 5 bases and at J to 4 bases, leaving 5 bases not matched to a gene. This CDR3 is CASSRTGQNQPQHF. The DNA for the CDR3 is TGTGCCAGTAGTCGGACAGGTCAAAATCAGCCCCAGCATTTT.

A note on this clonotype: A much more abundant neighbour one base away suggests this may be a read error. V and J are TRBV7-9 and TRBJ1-1; D is unclear. This CDR3 contains 12 residues. Looked up from germline, CDR1 is SEHNR and CDR2 is FQNEAQ (reference sequence). The V end lost 7 bases, the J end lost 7 bases, and 13 bases lay between the germline ends. CDR3 in amino acids: CASNRGNDEAFF. In DNA, the CDR3 is TGTGCCAGCAACCGAGGGAACGATGAAGCTTTCTTT.

This clonotype has at least ten counts. The junction shows a germline mismatch at one end, possibly a read error. J is TRBJ1-5 and V is TRBV5-1; D might be TRBD1 (6 bases). In germline, CDR1 is SGHRS, CDR2 YFSETQ. CDR3 length: 13 amino acids. The CDR3 sequence: CASSFTGRQPQHF. CDR3 coding DNA: TGTGCCAGCAGCTTCACAGGGAGGCAGCCCCAGCATTTT.

This clonotype has ten or more counts. The chain couples TRBV9 to TRBJ2-3, with TRBD1 as a possible D gene (5 bases). Trimming left V 1 base short and J 1 base short, with 7 bases between. The CDR3 consists of 14 residues. From germline, CDR1 is SGDLS and CDR2 YYNGEE. The CDR3 loop is CASSVRQRTDTQYF. Written as DNA, the CDR3 is TGTGCCAGCAGCGTACGACAGCGCACAGATACGCAGTATTTT.

This clonotype was picked up many times. CDR3 loop: CASSHTLQGLNTGELFF. CDR3 sequence (DNA): TGTGCCAGCAGCCACACCCTACAGGGGTTAAACACCGGGGAGCTGTTTTTT. V and J are TRBV5-6 and TRBJ2-2; 7 bases agree with TRBD1. The CDR3 is 17 amino acids. Looked up from germline, CDR1 is SGHDT and CDR2 is YYEEEE. J was trimmed by 2 bases and V by 4 bases; bases with no gene match: 11.

In this sample, this clonotype turned up many times. The chain uses TRBV29-1 and TRBJ2-3; D gene ambiguous. The germline CDR1 and CDR2 sequences are SQVTM and ANQGSEA. Trimming cost V 4 bases and J 3 bases, with 14 bases left between them. This CDR3 region has 14 residues. The CDR3 DNA follows: TGCAGCGTTGTTAGGGCAGGAGTTACAGATACGCAGTATTTT. This sequence encodes CSVVRAGVTDTQYF.

The V and J genes are TRBV12-3 or TRBV12-4 and TRBJ1-3; tentative D call: TRBD1 (5 bases). V lost 8 bases and J 1 base, leaving 21 bases between the germline ends. The CDR3 covers 17 residues. This CDR3 reads CASLPPVYGGSGNTIYF. DNA for the CDR3: TGTGCCAGCCTCCCTCCGGTCTACGGGGGGTCTGGAAACACCATATATTTT.

J is TRBJ2-3 and V is TRBV14, with 7 bases lining up with TRBD1. J lost 8 bases, V lost 0 bases, and 11 bases had no gene match. The germline gives CDR1 SGHDN, CDR2 FVKESK. The CDR3 extends over 16 amino acids. CDR3 DNA sequence: TGTGCCAGCAGCCAAGAGGAGGACAGGTTGGCAGTTACGCAGTATTTT. Amino acids: CASSQEEDRLAVTQYF.

At least ten counts were recorded for this clonotype. The chain has TRBV6-4 and TRBJ2-1; TRBD1 is a possible D gene (5 bases). The CDR3 spans 13 residues. Trimming removed 3 bases at V and 14 bases at J, with 17 bases between. The germline CDR1 and CDR2 sequences are MRHNA and SNTAGT. The CDR3 DNA follows: TGTGCCAGCAGTGAATCCCAAGGGGTATGGAAGTTCTTC. Its protein product is CASSESQGVWKFF.

This clonotype was seen ten or more times. The chain uses TRBV20-1 and TRBJ2-7; 10 nucleotides agree with TRBD1. The germline V gene has CDR1 DFQATT and CDR2 SNEGSKA (reference sequence). V gave up 3 bases and J gave up 3 bases; unmatched junction bases: 2. The CDR3 spans 13 residues. The CDR3: CSASRDRGYEQYF. The CDR3 bases are TGCAGTGCTAGCCGGGACAGGGGCTACGAGCAGTACTTC.

This clonotype occurred many times. The J gene is TRBJ1-1, the V gene TRBV5-1; weak D call: TRBD1 (5 bases). The ends were cut back, 3 bases at V and 2 bases at J, with 8 bases in the middle. The CDR3 runs 13 residues. Germline CDR1 is SGHRS and CDR2 is YFSETQ. CDR3 sequence (DNA): TGCGCCAGCAGCTCAGGGATTAACACTGAAGCTTTCTTT. It specifies CASSSGINTEAFF.

This clonotype was seen only a few times. The CDR3 carries no conserved terminal phenylalanine or tryptophan, so it likely arises from a read error. The chain recombines TRBV28 with TRBJ2-3; TRBD2 matches 10 bases. With V trimmed by 4 bases and J by 3 bases, 7 bases remained unmatched. The germline CDR1 and CDR2 sequences are MDHEN and SYDVKM. The CDR3 runs to 16 residues. CDR3 sequence reads: CASSSTSGELTDTQYY. CDR3 bases: TGTGCCAGCAGTTCAACTAGCGGGGAACTAACAGATACGCAGTATTAT.

Many counts were recorded for this clonotype. The V call is TRBV12-3 or TRBV12-4, the J call TRBJ2-5; 12 nucleotides line up with TRBD2. The ends lost 5 bases at V and 2 bases at J; junction bases unmatched: 3. The CDR3 extends over 15 amino acids. The CDR3 DNA is TGTGCCAGCAGTCCACTAGCGGGGGGTCAAGAGACCCAGTACTTC. It yields the protein CASSPLAGGQETQYF.

This clonotype has at least ten counts. The chain uses TRBV7-2 and TRBJ1-5; no firm D call. Germline V gene sequence: CDR1 SGHTA, CDR2 FQGNSA. Trimming shortened V by 5 bases and J by 7 bases, and 9 bases separated the two germline ends. This CDR3 has 12 amino acids. CDR3 nucleotide sequence: TGTGCCAGCAGCGTGTACCGGCAGCCCCAGCATTTT. Its protein product is CASSVYRQPQHF.

This clonotype was detected many times. V usage is TRBV7-2 and J usage is TRBJ1-6; 7 positions agree with TRBD1. J was trimmed by 0 bases and V by 1 base; bases with no gene match: 9. The CDR3 length is 19 residues. The V gene's germline CDR1 is SGHTA and CDR2 FQGNSA. The CDR3 coding sequence is TGTGCCAGCAGCTTAGAGAGACAGGGCCTCAGCTCCTATAATTCACCCCTCCACTTT. It specifies CASSLERQGLSSYNSPLHF.

This clonotype has ten or more counts. This chain connects TRBV4-1 to TRBJ1-5; a possible D gene is TRBD1 (5 bases). The CDR3 is 16 residues long. V was cut by 1 base and J by 8 bases, with 18 bases left in between. In germline, CDR1 is MGHRA, CDR2 YSYEKL. The CDR3 bases are TGCGCCAGCAGCCAAGCCGGGACGGATATCAGTAAGCCCCAGCATTTT. This gives the protein CASSQAGTDISKPQHF.

This clonotype was seen repeatedly, ten times or more. This sequence joins TRBV5-1 and TRBJ2-3; 12 bases are a match to TRBD1. Germline lookup yields CDR1 SGHRS and CDR2 YFSETQ. The CDR3 totals 17 residues. V gave up 4 bases and J gave up 5 bases; unmatched junction bases: 11. CDR3 amino acids: CASSDTTGTGGVDTQYF. DNA for the CDR3: TGCGCCAGCAGCGATACGACCGGGACAGGGGGCGTAGATACGCAGTATTTT.

About this clonotype: A single base separates this from a much larger clone, so it may be a read error. A read error is likely, as this CDR3 ends without the conserved phenylalanine or tryptophan. The V call is TRBV5-1, the J call TRBJ1-1; 8 nucleotides agree with TRBD1. V lost 6 bases to trimming and J lost 4 bases; unmatched junction nucleotides: 5. In germline, CDR1 is SGHRS, CDR2 YFSETQ. The CDR3 runs 13 residues. CDR3 in amino acids: CASNGQGATEAFS. In nucleotides, the CDR3 is TGCGCCAGCAACGGACAGGGTGCCACTGAAGCTTTCTCT.

This clonotype was found many times. The chain joins TRBV4-2 to TRBJ1-2; D gene uncertain. V dropped 0 bases and J dropped 9 bases, with 5 bases sitting between them. The CDR3 runs 11 residues. Germline V gene sequence: CDR1 LGHNA, CDR2 YNFKEQ. This CDR3 is CASSQEPSYTF. The CDR3 DNA sequence: TGTGCCAGCAGCCAAGAGCCGAGCTACACCTTC.

With respect to this clonotype: A read error may account for a junction end that differs from germline. This sequence joins TRBV5-1 and TRBJ1-1, with 8 bases matching TRBD1. The germline V gene has CDR1 SGHRS and CDR2 YFSETQ. The CDR3 is made up of 16 amino acids. CDR3 protein: CAGRSGQGSLNTEAFF. The DNA for the CDR3 is TGCGCCGGCAGGAGTGGACAGGGATCGCTGAACACTGAAGCTTTCTTT.

This clonotype showed up many times. The chain joins TRBV13 to TRBJ2-1; no reliable D call. The germline gives CDR1 PRHDT, CDR2 FYEKMQ (reference sequence). Trimming pared 4 bases from V and 4 bases from J, leaving 11 bases between. The CDR3 spans 14 residues. As DNA, the CDR3 is TGTGCCAGCAGCTCATTGAGCCCTTACAATGAGCAGTTCTTC. It is translated as CASSSLSPYNEQFF.

This clonotype was recorded many times. The chain is built from TRBV24-1 and TRBJ2-3; D not certain. V gave up 7 bases and J gave up 0 bases, with 10 bases separating them. Germline lookup yields CDR1 KGHDR and CDR2 SFDVKD. The CDR3 sequence is 14 residues long. The DNA for the CDR3 is TGTGCCACCAGCACGACAATTAGCACAGATACGCAGTATTTT. Protein product: CATSTTISTDTQYF.

This clonotype has ten or more counts. This chain joins TRBV20-1 and TRBJ1-1; no clear D gene. The germline CDR1 and CDR2 sequences are DFQATT and SNEGSKA (reference sequence). CDR3 length: 14 amino acids. Trimming took 1 base from V and 6 from J, leaving 15 bases between them. In nucleotides, the CDR3 is TGCAGTGCTAGAGTCCGACCCCTGGACCCTGAAGCTTTCTTT. Translation gives CSARVRPLDPEAFF.